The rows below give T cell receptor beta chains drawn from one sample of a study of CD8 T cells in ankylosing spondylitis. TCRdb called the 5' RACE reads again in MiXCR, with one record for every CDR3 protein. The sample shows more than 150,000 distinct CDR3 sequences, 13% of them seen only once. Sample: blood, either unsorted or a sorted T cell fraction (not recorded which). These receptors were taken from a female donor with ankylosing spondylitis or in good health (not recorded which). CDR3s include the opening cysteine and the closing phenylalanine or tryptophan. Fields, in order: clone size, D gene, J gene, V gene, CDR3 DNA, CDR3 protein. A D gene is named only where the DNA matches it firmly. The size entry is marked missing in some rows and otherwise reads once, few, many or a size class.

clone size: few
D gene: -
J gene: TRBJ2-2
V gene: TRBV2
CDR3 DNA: TGTGCCAGCACCCAAGGGGGGGCGCCCGGGGAGCTGTTTTTT
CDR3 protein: CASTQGGAPGELFF

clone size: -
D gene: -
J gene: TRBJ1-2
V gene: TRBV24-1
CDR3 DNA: TGTGCCACCAGTGACTCCGGGACCCTACGTCCTGCCTATGGCTACACCTTC
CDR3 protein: CATSDSGTLRPAYGYTF

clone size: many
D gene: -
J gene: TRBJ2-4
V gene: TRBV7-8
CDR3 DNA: TGTGCCAGCAGCCCGGATAAGGGGACCGCCTCCAATGACAAAAACATTCAGTACTTC
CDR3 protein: CASSPDKGTASNDKNIQYF

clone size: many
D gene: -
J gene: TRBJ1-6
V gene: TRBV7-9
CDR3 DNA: TGTGCCAGCAGCTCCGGGGAGGCTTATAATTCACCCCTCCACTTT
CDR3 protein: CASSSGEAYNSPLHF

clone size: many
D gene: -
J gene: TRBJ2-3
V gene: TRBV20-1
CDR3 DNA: TGCAGTGCTAGGGCCCGTGGCGGTTACCGCACAGATACGCAGTATTTT
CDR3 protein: CSARARGGYRTDTQYF

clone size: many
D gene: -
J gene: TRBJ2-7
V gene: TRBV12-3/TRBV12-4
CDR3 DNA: TGTGCCAGCAAACAACAGGGCTCAGTCTACGAGCAGTACTTC
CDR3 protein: CASKQQGSVYEQYF

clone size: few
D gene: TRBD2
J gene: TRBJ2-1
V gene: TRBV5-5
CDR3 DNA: TGTGCCAGCAGCCCCCAAGCGGGACCCTACAATGAGCAGTTCTTC
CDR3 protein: CASSPQAGPYNEQFF

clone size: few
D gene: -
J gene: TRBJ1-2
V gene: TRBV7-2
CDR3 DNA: TGTGCCAGCAGCTTAGGAGGGTTGGACTATGGCTACACCTTC
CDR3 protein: CASSLGGLDYGYTF

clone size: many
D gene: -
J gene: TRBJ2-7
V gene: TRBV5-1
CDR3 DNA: TGCGCCAGCAGCACCGCACCTCCGCCCTACGAGCAGTACTTC
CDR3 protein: CASSTAPPPYEQYF

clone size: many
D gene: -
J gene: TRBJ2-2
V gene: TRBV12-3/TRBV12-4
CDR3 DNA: TGTGCCACCGAGACAGGGAACACCGGGGAGCTGTTTTTT
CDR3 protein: CATETGNTGELFF

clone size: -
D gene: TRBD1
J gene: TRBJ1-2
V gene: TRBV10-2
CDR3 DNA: TGCGCCAGCTTCGGCGACAGGGGGATCTTT
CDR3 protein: CASFGDRGIF

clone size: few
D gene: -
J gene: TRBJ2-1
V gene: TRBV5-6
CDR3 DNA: TGTGCCAGCACCTTGTCCAGGAATGAGCAGTTCTTC
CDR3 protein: CASTLSRNEQFF

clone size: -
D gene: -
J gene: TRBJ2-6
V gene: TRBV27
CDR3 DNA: TGTGCCAGCAGTTCTTTAGGGACACTCTCTGGGGCCAACGTCCTGACTTTC
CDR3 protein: CASSSLGTLSGANVLTF

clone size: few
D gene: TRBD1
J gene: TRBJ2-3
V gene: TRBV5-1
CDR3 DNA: TGCGCCAGCAGCGCAGGACAGGGGGCGGATACGCAGTATTTT
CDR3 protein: CASSAGQGADTQYF

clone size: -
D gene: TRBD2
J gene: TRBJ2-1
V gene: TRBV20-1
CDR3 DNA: TGCAGTGCTAGGGGCGGGGGAGATGAGCAGTTCTTC
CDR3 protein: CSARGGGDEQFF

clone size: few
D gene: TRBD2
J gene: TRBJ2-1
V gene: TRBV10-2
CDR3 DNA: TGCGCCAGCAGTGACGGGCTAGCGGGTCTCTACAATGAGCAGTTCTTC
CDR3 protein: CASSDGLAGLYNEQFF

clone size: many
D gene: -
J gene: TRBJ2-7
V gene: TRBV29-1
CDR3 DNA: TGCAGCGTACGACAGAGCTCCTACGAGCAGTACTTC
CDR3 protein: CSVRQSSYEQYF

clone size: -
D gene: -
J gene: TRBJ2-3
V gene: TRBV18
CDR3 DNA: TGTGCCAGCTCACTCAGTGGAGAGGGCACAGATACGCAGTATTTT
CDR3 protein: CASSLSGEGTDTQYF

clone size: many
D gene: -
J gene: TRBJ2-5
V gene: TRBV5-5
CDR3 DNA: TGTGCCAGCGGATGGGACTTTAGGAGAGAGACCCAGTACTTC
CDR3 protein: CASGWDFRRETQYF

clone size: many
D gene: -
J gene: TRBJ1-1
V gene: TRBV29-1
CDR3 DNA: TGCAGCGTTGAAGCCACCCAGCGGGCTGAAGCTTTCTTT
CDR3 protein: CSVEATQRAEAFF

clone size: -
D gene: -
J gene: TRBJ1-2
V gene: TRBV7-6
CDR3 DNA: TGTGCCAGCACGGGAGGGGCCGGAGACATGGCGAGAGGCTACACCTTC
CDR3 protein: CASTGGAGDMARGYTF

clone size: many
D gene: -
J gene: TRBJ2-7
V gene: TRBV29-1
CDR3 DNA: TGCAGCGTTGGAATAGCGCCAGGGTCAGTGGACGAGCAGTACTTC
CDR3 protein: CSVGIAPGSVDEQYF

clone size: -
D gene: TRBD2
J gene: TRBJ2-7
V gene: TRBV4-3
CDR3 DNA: TGCGCCAGCAGCCAAGATGTCTCTAGCGGAGGCTACGAGCAGTACTTC
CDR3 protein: CASSQDVSSGGYEQYF

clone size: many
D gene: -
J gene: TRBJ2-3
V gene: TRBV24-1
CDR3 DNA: TGTGCCACCAGTGAGGCCGGCACAGGGAAGACGCAGTATTTT
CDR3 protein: CATSEAGTGKTQYF

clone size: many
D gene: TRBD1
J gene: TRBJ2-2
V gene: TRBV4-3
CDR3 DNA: TGCGCCAGCAGCCTACAGGGGTTGAACACCGGGGAGCTGTTTTTT
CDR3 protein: CASSLQGLNTGELFF

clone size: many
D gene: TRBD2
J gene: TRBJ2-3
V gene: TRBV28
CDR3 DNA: TGTGCCAGCTCCGTAAGCGGGAAGAAGGTTTCAGATACGCAGTATTTT
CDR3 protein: CASSVSGKKVSDTQYF

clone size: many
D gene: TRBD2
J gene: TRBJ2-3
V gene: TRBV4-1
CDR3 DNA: TGCGCCAGCAGCCAAGTAGCGGGAGGGACCGATACGCAGTATTTT
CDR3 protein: CASSQVAGGTDTQYF

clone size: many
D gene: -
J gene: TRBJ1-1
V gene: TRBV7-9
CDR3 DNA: TGTGCCAGCAGCCCCGGATTTACAGGTGAAGCTTTCTTT
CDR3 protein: CASSPGFTGEAFF

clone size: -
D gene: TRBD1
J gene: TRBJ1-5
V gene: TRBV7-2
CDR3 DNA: TGTGCCAGCAGCCCCCGGACAGGGGATCAGCCCCAGCCTTTT
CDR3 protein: CASSPRTGDQPQPF

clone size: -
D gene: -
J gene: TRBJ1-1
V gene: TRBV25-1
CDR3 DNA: TGTGCCAGCAGTGAATGGGAGACAACAGTGAACACTGAAGCTTTCTTT
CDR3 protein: CASSEWETTVNTEAFF

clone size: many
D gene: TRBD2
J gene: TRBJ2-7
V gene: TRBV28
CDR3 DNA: TGTGCCAGCAGTCGAAAAAGCGGGGCCGTAGCTGAGCAGTACTTC
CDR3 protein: CASSRKSGAVAEQYF

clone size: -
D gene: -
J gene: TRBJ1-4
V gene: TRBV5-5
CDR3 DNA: TGTGCCAGCAGCTTGGAGTCGGTGGCGGAAAAACTGTTTTTT
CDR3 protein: CASSLESVAEKLFF

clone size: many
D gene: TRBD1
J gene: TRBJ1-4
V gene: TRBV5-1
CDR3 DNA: TGCGCCAGCGGAGCCGGGACAGGGAATGAAAAACTGTTTTTT
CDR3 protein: CASGAGTGNEKLFF

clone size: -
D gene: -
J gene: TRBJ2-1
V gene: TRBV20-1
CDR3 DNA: TGCAGTGCTAGAGGACGCCGGGACCCCACGTCCTACAATGAGCAGTTCTTC
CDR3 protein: CSARGRRDPTSYNEQFF

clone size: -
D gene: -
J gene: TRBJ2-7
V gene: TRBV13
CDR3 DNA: TGTGCCAGCAGTACGGACCGGGACGAGCAGTACTTC
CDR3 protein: CASSTDRDEQYF

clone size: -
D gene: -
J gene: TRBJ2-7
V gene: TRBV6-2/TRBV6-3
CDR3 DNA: TGTGCCAGCAGTTACTCAAGGATAGCCTACGAGCAGTACTTC
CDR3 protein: CASSYSRIAYEQYF

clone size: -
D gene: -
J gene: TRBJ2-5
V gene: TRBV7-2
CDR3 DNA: TGTGCCAGCAGCTTTAGGACCGGAGAGACCCAGTACTTC
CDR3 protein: CASSFRTGETQYF

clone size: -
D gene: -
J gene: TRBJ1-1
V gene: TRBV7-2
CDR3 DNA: TGTGCCAGCAGCTTAATGGCTGGCACTGAAGCTTTCTTT
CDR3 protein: CASSLMAGTEAFF

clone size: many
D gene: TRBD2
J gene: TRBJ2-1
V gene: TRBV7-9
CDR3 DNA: TGTGCCAGCAGCCTCGGGACTAGCGGGTCCATCTACAATGAGCAGTTCTTC
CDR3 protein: CASSLGTSGSIYNEQFF

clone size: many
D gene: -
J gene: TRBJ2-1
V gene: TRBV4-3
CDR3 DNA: TGCGCCAGCGTCAGGGAGCTGGCCTCCTACAATGAGCAGTTCTTC
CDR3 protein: CASVRELASYNEQFF

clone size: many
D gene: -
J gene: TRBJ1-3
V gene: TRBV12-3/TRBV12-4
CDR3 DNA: TGTGCCAGCAGTTTCTCGGTCTCCGTTCTTGGAAACACCATATATTTT
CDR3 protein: CASSFSVSVLGNTIYF

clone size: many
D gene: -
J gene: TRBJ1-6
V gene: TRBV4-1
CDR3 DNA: TGCGCCAGCAGCCCGAATCCTCCCAGGGGCCACAGCTCCTATAATTCACCCCTCCACTTT
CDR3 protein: CASSPNPPRGHSSYNSPLHF

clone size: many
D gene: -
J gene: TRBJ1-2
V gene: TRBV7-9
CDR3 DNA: TGTGCCAGCAGCTTAGCGCCAGGGAAGCCCTCTAACTATGGCTACACCTTC
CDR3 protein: CASSLAPGKPSNYGYTF

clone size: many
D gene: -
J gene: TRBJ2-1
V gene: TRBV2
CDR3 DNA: TGTGCCAGCAGTGAGAGGCTACGGGGAGGCAGCTCCTACAATGAGCAGTTCTTC
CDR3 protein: CASSERLRGGSSYNEQFF

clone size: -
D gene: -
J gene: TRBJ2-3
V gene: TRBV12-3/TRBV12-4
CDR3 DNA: TGTGCCAGCAGGCCGACTAGAAGGGGCACAGATACGCAGTATTTT
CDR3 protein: CASRPTRRGTDTQYF

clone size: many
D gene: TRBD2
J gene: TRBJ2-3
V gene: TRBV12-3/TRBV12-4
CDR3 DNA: TGTGCCAGCAGCCTAAGCGGGACTAGCAGTTTCGGAGATACGCAGTATTTT
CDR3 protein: CASSLSGTSSFGDTQYF

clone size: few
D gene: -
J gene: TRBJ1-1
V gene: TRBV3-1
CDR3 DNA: TGTGCCAGCAGCCCCGGCTCTGAAGCTTTCTTT
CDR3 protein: CASSPGSEAFF

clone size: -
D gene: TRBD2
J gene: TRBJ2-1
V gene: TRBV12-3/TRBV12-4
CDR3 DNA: TGTGCCAGCACTATCCCCGGGGGGGGACTGAACAATGAGCAGTTCTTC
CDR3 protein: CASTIPGGGLNNEQFF

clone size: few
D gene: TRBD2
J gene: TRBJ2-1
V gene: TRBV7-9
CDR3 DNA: TGTGCCAGCAGTACCCCGGGACTAGCGGGAGGGCCCAATGAGCAGTTCTTC
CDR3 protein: CASSTPGLAGGPNEQFF

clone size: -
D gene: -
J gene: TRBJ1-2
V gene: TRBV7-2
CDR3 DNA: TGTGCCAGCAACAAACAGGGAAACTATGGCTACACCTTC
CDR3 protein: CASNKQGNYGYTF

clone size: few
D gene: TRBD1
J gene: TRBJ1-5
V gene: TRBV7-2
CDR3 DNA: TGTGCCAGCAGCGCGGGACAGGGTAGCAATCAGCCCCAGCATTTT
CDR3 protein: CASSAGQGSNQPQHF

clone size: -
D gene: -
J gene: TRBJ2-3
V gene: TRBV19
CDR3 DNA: TGTGCCAGTAGTATTCTAGCAGGAGATACGCAGTATTTT
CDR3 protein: CASSILAGDTQYF

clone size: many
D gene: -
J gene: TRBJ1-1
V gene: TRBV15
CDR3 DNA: TGTGCCACCAGCAGAGAGGTCACAGGGAACACTGAAGCTTTCTTT
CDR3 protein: CATSREVTGNTEAFF

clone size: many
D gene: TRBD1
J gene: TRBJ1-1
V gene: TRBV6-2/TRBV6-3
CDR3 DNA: TGTGCCAGCAGTTCAGGGGGCCAGAACACTGAAGCTTTCTTT
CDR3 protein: CASSSGGQNTEAFF

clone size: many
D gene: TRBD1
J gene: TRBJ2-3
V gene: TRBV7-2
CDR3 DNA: TGTGCCAGCAGCTTATTGCCCGGACAGGGTACAGATACGCAGTATTTT
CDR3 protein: CASSLLPGQGTDTQYF

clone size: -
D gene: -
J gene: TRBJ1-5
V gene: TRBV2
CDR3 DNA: TGTGCCACCCAGTTACTGGTGGGGAGTCAGCCCCAGCATTTT
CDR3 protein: CATQLLVGSQPQHF